These 28 T cell receptor beta chains came from one sample sequenced in a study of T-cell memory formation after mild COVID-19. TCRdb redid the calling of the 5' RACE reads with MiXCR, one entry per CDR3 protein. The sample records about 600,000 distinct CDR3 sequences, 20% to 25% being singletons. Source material: PBMCs or a T cell subset sorted from them (not recorded which). All receptors come from an adult woman who had mild COVID-19 (a few samples of this study predate the infection). Cell type and time point are not known.

The chain has TRBV12-3 or TRBV12-4 and TRBJ1-1; D unclear. Trimming took 3 bases from V and 1 from J, leaving 6 bases between them. The CDR3 runs 13 residues. DNA of the CDR3: TGTGCCAGCAGTTTTCTATCGAACACTGAAGCTTTCTTT. It translates to CASSFLSNTEAFF.

This clonotype was found a few times. The rearrangement joins TRBV4-2 to TRBJ1-6, with a possible D match to TRBD1 (6 bases). The CDR3 sequence is 18 residues long. CDR1 is LGHNA and CDR2 is YNFKEQ in the germline V gene. V was cut by 0 bases and J by 7 bases, with 19 bases left in between. CDR3 sequence (DNA): TGTGCCAGCAGCCAAGAGGGACCCAGAGCTCAGGGGAATTCACCCCTCCACTTT. This gives the protein CASSQEGPRAQGNSPLHF.

The chain couples TRBV24-1 to TRBJ2-3; perhaps TRBD2 as D (5 bases). Trimming pared 6 bases from V and 4 bases from J, leaving 16 bases between. The CDR3 loop spans 15 amino acids. Germline CDR1 is KGHDR and CDR2 is SFDVKD. The CDR3 sequence: CATSWSGGGADTQYF. The CDR3 DNA follows: TGTGCCACCAGTTGGTCCGGCGGAGGAGCAGATACGCAGTATTTT.

This clonotype was counted a few times. Written as DNA, the CDR3 is TGTGCCAGCAGTTTCCACTCCCCCGGAGGGAGGAATCAGCCCCAGCATTTT. This codes for CASSFHSPGGRNQPQHF. The chain joins TRBV12-3 or TRBV12-4 to TRBJ1-5; no clear D gene. V lost 3 bases and J 4 bases, leaving 19 bases between the germline ends. This CDR3 has 17 amino acids.

The chain links TRBV7-6 to TRBJ2-7, with a weak D call TRBD1 (6 bases). The germline CDR1 and CDR2 sequences are SGHVS and FNYEAQ. Trimming removed 0 bases from V and 5 bases from J, with 14 bases in between. This CDR3 is 15 amino acids long. The CDR3 bases are TGTGCCAGCAGCTTAGCCCCCGGACAGTTGCACGAGCAGTACTTC. Translated, it gives CASSLAPGQLHEQYF.

The chain couples TRBV4-3 to TRBJ2-7; D remains unclear. The CDR3 has 14 residues. CDR1 and CDR2 from the germline V gene are LGHNA and YSLEER. The V and J ends lost 0 bases and 4 bases respectively, with 10 bases between them. The CDR3 here is CASSQDRAAYEQYF. DNA of the CDR3: TGCGCCAGCAGCCAAGATCGGGCAGCTTACGAGCAGTACTTC.

J is TRBJ2-7 and V is TRBV14; D is ambiguous. CDR1 and CDR2 (germline): SGHDN, FVKESK. Trimming took off 1 base at V and 4 bases at J, with 8 bases between the two ends. This CDR3 is 13 amino acids long. The CDR3 nucleotides are TGTGCCAGCAGCCAAGTTAACGGGTACGAGCAGTACTTC. Encoded protein: CASSQVNGYEQYF. Full variable domain (remainder filled in from reference TRBV14 and TRBJ2-7): EAGVTQFPSHSVIEKGQTVTLRCDPISGHDNLYWYRRVMGKEIKFLLHFVKESKQDESGMPNNRFLAERTGGTYSTLKVQPAELEDSGVYFCASSQVNGYEQYFGPGTRLTVT.

This clonotype was counted between two and nine times. V usage is TRBV5-5 and J usage is TRBJ2-4; 13 nucleotides match TRBD2. CDR3 length: 15 residues. Looked up from germline, CDR1 is SGHKS and CDR2 is YYEKEE (reference sequence). J lost 7 bases, V lost 0 bases, and 1 base had no gene match. This CDR3 reads CASSLGTSGGNIQYF. In nucleotides, the CDR3 is TGTGCCAGCAGCTTGGGGACTAGCGGGGGTAACATTCAGTACTTC.

V is TRBV19 and J is TRBJ1-1; D call uncertain. The V and J ends lost 0 bases and 1 base respectively, with 9 bases between them. The germline V gene has CDR1 LNHDA and CDR2 SQIVND (reference sequence). The CDR3 runs to 15 residues. The CDR3 DNA is TGTGCCAGTAGTATAGATCTGGGGAGGAACACTGAAGCTTTCTTT. It specifies CASSIDLGRNTEAFF.

The chain has TRBV24-1 and TRBJ2-3; 10 bases fit TRBD2. Trimming removed 3 bases from V and 2 bases from J; junction bases left unmatched: 1. The CDR3 runs 15 residues. Germline V lookup: CDR1 KGHDR, CDR2 SFDVKD. CDR3: CATSDGLAATDTQYF. As DNA, the CDR3 is TGTGCCACCAGTGATGGACTAGCGGCCACAGATACGCAGTATTTT.

This clonotype was observed a few times. The chain links TRBV6-6 to TRBJ1-5; 9 bases map to TRBD1. Trimming cost V 6 bases and J 0 bases; bases outside gene matches: 9. CDR1 MNHNY and CDR2 SVGAGI come from the germline V gene (reference sequence). The CDR3 spans 17 residues. CDR3 protein: CASRPGQGQYSNQPQHF. The CDR3 DNA reads as TGTGCCAGCAGACCGGGACAGGGACAATATAGCAATCAGCCCCAGCATTTT.

This chain links TRBV30 with TRBJ1-1; D uncertain. The CDR3 consists of 12 residues. Looked up from germline, CDR1 is GTSNPN and CDR2 is SVGIG (reference sequence). Trimming left V 5 bases short and J 5 bases short, with 12 bases between. CDR3 sequence reads: CAWGRPGTEAFF. The CDR3 DNA follows: TGTGCCTGGGGTAGGCCGGGGACTGAAGCTTTCTTT. The whole variable domain, filled in from reference TRBV30 and TRBJ1-1, reads SQTIHQWPATLVQPVGSPLSLECTVEGTSNPNLYWYRQAAGRGLQLLFYSVGIGQISSEVPQNLSASRPQDRQFILSSKKLLLSDSGFYLCAWGRPGTEAFFGQGTRLTVV.

The chain uses TRBV12-3 or TRBV12-4 and TRBJ2-1, with 13 nucleotides matching TRBD2. The CDR3 is made up of 15 amino acids. V lost 5 bases to trimming and J lost 6 bases; unmatched junction nucleotides: 4. The CDR3 reads CASSRTSGGTNEQFF. CDR3 in DNA: TGTGCCAGCAGTCGGACTAGCGGGGGAACCAATGAGCAGTTCTTC.

The table lists this clonotype with a few counts. This chain links TRBV20-1 with TRBJ2-2, with 9 bases that match TRBD2. V shed 3 bases, J shed 1 base, and the junction held 3 bases outside the gene matches. The CDR3 covers 15 residues. Germline CDR1 reads DFQATT; CDR2 reads SNEGSKA (reference sequence). This CDR3 is CSARTSGGNTGELFF. The DNA for the CDR3 is TGCAGTGCTAGGACTAGCGGTGGGAACACCGGGGAGCTGTTTTTT.

This clonotype appeared once. V usage is TRBV7-2 and J usage is TRBJ2-7; 8 nucleotides match TRBD2. The CDR3 length is 16 residues. V gave up 1 base and J gave up 5 bases; unmatched junction bases: 10. Germline loops: CDR1 SGHTA, CDR2 FQGNSA. CDR3 residues: CASSLEVGRAGDEQYF. The CDR3 DNA sequence: TGTGCCAGCAGCTTAGAGGTCGGGAGGGCCGGAGACGAGCAGTACTTC. Complete variable domain (other parts from reference TRBV7-2 and TRBJ2-7): GAGVSQSPSNKVTEKGKDVELRCDPISGHTALYWYRQSLGQGLEFLIYFQGNSAPDKSGLPSDRFSAERTGGSVSTLTIQRTQQEDSAVYLCASSLEVGRAGDEQYFGPGTRLTVT.

This clonotype was recorded a few times. CDR3 coding DNA: TGTGCCAGCAGTTTTGGGGGGGCAGATACTAGCACAGATACGCAGTATTTT. It yields the protein CASSFGGADTSTDTQYF. V is TRBV6-5 and J is TRBJ2-3, with D possibly being TRBD2 (7 bases). The CDR3 has 17 amino acids. The germline gives CDR1 MNHEY, CDR2 SVGAGI. The V and J ends lost 4 bases and 0 bases respectively, with 17 bases between them.

V is TRBV19 and J is TRBJ1-5, with 9 bases fitting TRBD1. The trim removed 6 bases at V and 3 bases at J, leaving 9 bases unmatched. In germline, CDR1 is LNHDA, CDR2 SQIVND (reference sequence). The CDR3 length is 16 residues. This CDR3 is CASRIKQGAFNQPQHF. The CDR3 nucleotides read TGTGCCAGTAGGATCAAACAGGGGGCGTTCAATCAGCCCCAGCATTTT.

This chain uses TRBV23-1 with TRBJ2-5; tentatively, D is TRBD2 (6 bases). TRBV23-1 is given ORF status, its function remaining uncertain. This CDR3 comprises 16 residues. The V gene lost 3 bases and the J gene lost 0 bases, with 14 bases spanning the gap. The CDR3 loop is CASSQARGRNQETQYF. The CDR3 DNA reads as TGCGCCAGCAGTCAGGCGCGGGGCCGGAACCAAGAGACCCAGTACTTC.

This clonotype was counted only a few times. This CDR3 is CASSPQADGETQYF. The CDR3, as DNA: TGTGCCAGCTCACCCCAGGCGGATGGGGAGACCCAGTACTTC. This chain links TRBV18 with TRBJ2-5; D is unresolved. V gave up 3 bases and J gave up 5 bases, with 13 bases separating them. This CDR3 is built from 14 residues. Germline CDR1 reads KGHSH; CDR2 reads LQKENI. The variable domain in full, completed from reference TRBV18 and TRBJ2-5, reads NAGVMQNPRHLVRRRGQEARLRCSPMKGHSHVYWYRQLPEEGLKFMVYLQKENIIDESGMPKERFSAEFPKEGPSILRIQQVVRGDSAAYFCASSPQADGETQYFGPGTRLLVL.

The chain uses TRBV20-1 and TRBJ2-5; 8 bases fit TRBD2. The length of the CDR3 is 14 residues. V shed 5 bases, J shed 3 bases, and the junction held 8 bases outside the gene matches. Germline V gene sequence: CDR1 DFQATT, CDR2 SNEGSKA (reference sequence). The CDR3 DNA follows: TGCAGTGCTCTCAAACCGGGACTAGAAGAGACCCAGTACTTC. This encodes CSALKPGLEETQYF.

The table lists this clonotype with a few counts. The V gene is TRBV7-9, the J gene TRBJ1-2, with no clear D. V shed 5 bases and J shed 4 bases, with 14 bases lying between them. Germline V gives CDR1 SEHNR, CDR2 FQNEAQ (reference sequence). CDR3 size: 14 residues. DNA of the CDR3: TGTGCCAGCAGCCCATTCGGGATGAGCTATGGCTACACCTTC. Protein: CASSPFGMSYGYTF.

This chain uses TRBV4-1 with TRBJ1-6; no firm D call. V lost 0 bases, J lost 7 bases, and 4 bases lay in between. The CDR3 runs to 13 residues. Germline V gene data show CDR1 as MGHRA and CDR2 as YSYEKL. Here the CDR3 reads CASSQDPNSPLHF. The CDR3 region has the DNA TGCGCCAGCAGCCAAGACCCCAATTCACCCCTCCACTTT.

V usage is TRBV3-1 and J usage is TRBJ2-3; possible D gene TRBD2, 6 bases. V lost 4 bases, J lost 0 bases, and 20 bases lay in between. This CDR3 has 18 residues. Germline CDR1 is LGHDT and CDR2 is YNNKEL (reference sequence). The CDR3 loop is CASSPTFRRGSSTDTQYF. In DNA, the CDR3 is TGTGCCAGCAGCCCAACTTTTCGACGGGGGAGTAGCACAGATACGCAGTATTTT.

This clonotype was picked up a small number of times. The V call is TRBV27, the J call TRBJ2-2; 8 bases fit TRBD2. The ends lost 3 bases at V and 3 bases at J; junction bases unmatched: 6. The CDR3 length is 16 residues. The germline gives CDR1 MNHEY, CDR2 SMNVEV (reference sequence). CDR3 loop: CASSFAQREYTGELFF. The CDR3 nucleotides are TGTGCCAGCAGTTTCGCCCAGCGGGAGTACACCGGGGAGCTGTTTTTT.

The chain employs TRBV7-7 and TRBJ2-7; 8 positions match TRBD2. The trim removed 2 bases at V and 9 bases at J, leaving 9 bases unmatched. The CDR3 has 14 amino acids. The germline CDR1 and CDR2 sequences are SSHAT and FNYEAQ (reference sequence). The CDR3 DNA reads as TGTGCCAGCAGCTTACAACAGACCGGGACTAGGCAGTACTTC. It codes for CASSLQQTGTRQYF.

The chain combines TRBV4-1 with TRBJ2-5, with TRBD2 identical over 9 bases. This CDR3 has 17 amino acids. V dropped 0 bases and J dropped 4; count of bases not matched to a gene: 9. CDR1 MGHRA and CDR2 YSYEKL come from the germline V gene. The CDR3 spells CASSQDLAGGLGETQYF. CDR3 sequence (DNA): TGCGCCAGCAGCCAAGATTTGGCGGGGGGGCTTGGAGAGACCCAGTACTTC.

This clonotype was found many times. The rearrangement uses TRBV4-1 and TRBJ1-2; D call uncertain. The CDR3 totals 18 residues. With 1 base removed from V and 2 bases from J, the gap between germline ends came to 20 bases. Germline assignment: CDR1 MGHRA and CDR2 YSYEKL. CDR3 amino acids: CASSQGEVSGWKNYGYTF. The DNA for the CDR3 is TGCGCCAGCAGCCAAGGAGAGGTGTCAGGTTGGAAAAACTATGGCTACACCTTC.

The chain couples TRBV7-2 to TRBJ1-2; a possible D gene is TRBD1 (5 bases). Germline V gene data show CDR1 as SGHTA and CDR2 as FQGNSA. CDR3 size: 16 residues. Trimming took 2 bases from V and 3 from J, leaving 16 bases between them. This CDR3 is CASSLSRDGKYYGYTF. The CDR3 coding sequence is TGTGCCAGCAGCTTATCCCGGGACGGGAAGTACTATGGCTACACCTTC.